This entry describes one T cell receptor beta chain. Its specificity is not known. This specimen comes from a study of T cells in Graves' hyperthyroidism and ophthalmopathy. Study-wide results and caveats: In the blood, most expanded thyroid clonotypes above 0.001 appeared as well. The model foresaw ophthalmopathy a median 6.5 months prior to onset.

Amplification targeted TCR beta CDR3 regions from RNA transcripts. A first-round RT-PCR of the TCR CDR3 used the HTBI primer set. One entry per CDR3 protein, called by TCRdb with MiXCR from the multiplex PCR reads. The repertoire includes about 640,000 distinct CDR3 sequences, about a fifth of them detected once, and about 35% sits in the top ten. The CDR3 totals 13 residues. Germline-derived CDR1 and CDR2 are MNHNS and SASEGT. Inclusion characteristics of ophthalmopathy patients comprised a Clinical Activity Score of at least 3, a NOSPECS grade of at least 4, and duration under 3 months. Exclusion criteria comprised uncontrolled infection, other autoimmune disease, pregnancy or lactation.

Sequenced: blood. The chain recombines TRBV6-1 with TRBJ2-1; D possibly matches TRBD1 or TRBD2 (5 bases each). The receptor was isolated from a man aged 25-45 years with Graves' ophthalmopathy. The DNA of the CDR3 is TGTGGAGGGGCATGGACAAACTACAATGAGCAGTTCTTC. Translation: CGGAWTNYNEQFF.